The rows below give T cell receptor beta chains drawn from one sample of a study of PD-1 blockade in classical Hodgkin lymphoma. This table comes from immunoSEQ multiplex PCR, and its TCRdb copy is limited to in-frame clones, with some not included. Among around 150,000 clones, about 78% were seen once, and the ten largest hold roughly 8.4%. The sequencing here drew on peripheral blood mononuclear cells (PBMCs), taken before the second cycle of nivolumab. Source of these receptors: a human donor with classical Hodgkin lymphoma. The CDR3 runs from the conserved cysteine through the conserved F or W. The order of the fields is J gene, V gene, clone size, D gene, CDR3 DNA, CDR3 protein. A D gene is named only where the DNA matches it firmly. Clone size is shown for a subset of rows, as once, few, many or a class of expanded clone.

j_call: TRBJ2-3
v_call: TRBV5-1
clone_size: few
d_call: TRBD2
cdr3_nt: TGCGCCAGCAGCTTTACTAGCGGGGGAACAGATACGCAGTATTTT
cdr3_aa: CASSFTSGGTDTQYF

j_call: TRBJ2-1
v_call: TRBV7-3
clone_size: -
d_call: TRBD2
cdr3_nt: TGTGCCAGCAGCTCCGGACTAGCGGGGTACAATGAGCAGTTCTTC
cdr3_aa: CASSSGLAGYNEQFF

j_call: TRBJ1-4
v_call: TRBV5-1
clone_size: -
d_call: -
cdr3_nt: TGCGCCAGCCGGCCTGGGGGCGAAGAAAAACTGTTTTTT
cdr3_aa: CASRPGGEEKLFF

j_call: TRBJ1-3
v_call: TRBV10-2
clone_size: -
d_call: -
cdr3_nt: TGCGCCAGCATTCCGACCGAGGGTTACTCTGGAAACACCATATATTTT
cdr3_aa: CASIPTEGYSGNTIYF

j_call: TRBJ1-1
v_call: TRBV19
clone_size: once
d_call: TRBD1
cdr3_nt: TGTGCCAGTAGTGACAGGGGGAACACTGAAGCTTTCTTT
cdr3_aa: CASSDRGNTEAFF

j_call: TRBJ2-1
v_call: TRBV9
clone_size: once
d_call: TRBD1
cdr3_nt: TGTGCCAGCAGCGTAGAATGGGGTGGGACAGGCGGGCCGAGGGATGAGCAGTTCTTC
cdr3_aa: CASSVEWGGTGGPRDEQFF

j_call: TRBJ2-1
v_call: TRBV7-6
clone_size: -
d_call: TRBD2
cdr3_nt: TGTGCCAGCAGCTGGACTAGCTCCAATGAGCAGTTCTTC
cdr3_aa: CASSWTSSNEQFF

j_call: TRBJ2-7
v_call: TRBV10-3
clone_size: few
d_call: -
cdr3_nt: TGTGCCATCAGTTTTCCGGGACAAGCCAGTATGTACTTC
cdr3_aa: CAISFPGQASMYF

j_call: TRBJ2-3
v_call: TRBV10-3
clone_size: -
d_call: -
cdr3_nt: TGTGCCTCAAAGGACCTCACAGATACGCAGTATTTT
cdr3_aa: CASKDLTDTQYF

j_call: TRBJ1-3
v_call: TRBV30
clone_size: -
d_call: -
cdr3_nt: TGTGCCTGGAGTGGAATACAGGGTGGAAACACCATATATTTT
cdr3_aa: CAWSGIQGGNTIYF

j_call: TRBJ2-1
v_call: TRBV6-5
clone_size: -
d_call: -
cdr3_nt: TGTGCTACAGTCGTCGATGAGCAGTTCTTC
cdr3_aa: CATVVDEQFF

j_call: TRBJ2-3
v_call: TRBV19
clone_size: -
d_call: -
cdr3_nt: TGTGCCAGTAGTATAGTTGGGGATACGCAGTATTTT
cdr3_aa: CASSIVGDTQYF

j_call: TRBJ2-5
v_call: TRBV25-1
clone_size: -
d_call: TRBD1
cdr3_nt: TGTGCCAGCAGTGATTTAACAGGGGACCAAGAGACCCAGTACTTC
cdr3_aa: CASSDLTGDQETQYF

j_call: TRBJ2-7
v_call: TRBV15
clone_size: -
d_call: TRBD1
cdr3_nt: TGTGCCACCAGCTCAACCCGGGACAGAGGTTCCTACGAGCAGTACTTC
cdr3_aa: CATSSTRDRGSYEQYF

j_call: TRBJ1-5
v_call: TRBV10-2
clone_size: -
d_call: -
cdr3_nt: TGCGCCAGCAGTGGGACGGATAGCAATCAGCCCCAGCATTTT
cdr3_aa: CASSGTDSNQPQHF

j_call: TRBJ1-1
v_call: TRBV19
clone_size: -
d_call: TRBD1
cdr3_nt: TGTGCCAGTAGAATCCATAAGGGGGGACAGTGGTGGGAGAACACTGAAGCTTTCTTT
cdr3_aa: CASRIHKGGQWWENTEAFF

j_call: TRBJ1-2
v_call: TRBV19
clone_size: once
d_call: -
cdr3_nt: TGTGCCAGTAGTATACAAGGGGGCTATGGCTACACCTTC
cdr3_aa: CASSIQGGYGYTF

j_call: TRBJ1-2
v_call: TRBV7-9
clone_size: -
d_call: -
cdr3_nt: TGTGCCAGCAGCTTAGCGTTGGGACCGGGCGATGGCTACACCTTC
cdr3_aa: CASSLALGPGDGYTF

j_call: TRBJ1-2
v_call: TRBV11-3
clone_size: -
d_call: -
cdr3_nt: TGTGCCAGCAGCTTCATTTCAGGGGCTGGCTACACCTTC
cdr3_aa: CASSFISGAGYTF

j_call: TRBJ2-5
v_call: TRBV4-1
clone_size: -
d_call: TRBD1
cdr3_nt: TGCGCCAGCAGCCAAATCAACAGGGGAGAGACCCAGTACTTC
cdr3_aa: CASSQINRGETQYF

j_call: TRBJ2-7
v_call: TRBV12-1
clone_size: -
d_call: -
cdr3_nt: TGTGCCAGCAGCCCCACGGCGGACAACCTTGGAGAGCAGTACTTC
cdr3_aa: CASSPTADNLGEQYF

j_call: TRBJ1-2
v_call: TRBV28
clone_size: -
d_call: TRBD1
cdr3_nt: TGTGCCAGCAGTTCCCCGACAGGGGGCTATGGCTACACCTTC
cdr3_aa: CASSSPTGGYGYTF

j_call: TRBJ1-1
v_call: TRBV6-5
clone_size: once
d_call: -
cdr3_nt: TGTGCCAGCAGTGAGGGGCCAGGGAACACTGAAGCTTTCTTT
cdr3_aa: CASSEGPGNTEAFF

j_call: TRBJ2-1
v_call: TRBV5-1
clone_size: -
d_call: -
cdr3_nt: TGCGCCAGCAGCTTGACAGGGACTCAGTTCTTC
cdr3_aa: CASSLTGTQFF

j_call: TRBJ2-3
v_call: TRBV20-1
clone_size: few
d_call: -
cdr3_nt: TGCAGTGCTGCTGTGGCAGATACGCAGTATTTT
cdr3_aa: CSAAVADTQYF

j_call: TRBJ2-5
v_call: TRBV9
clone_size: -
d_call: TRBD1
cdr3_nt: TGTGCCAGCAGCGGCGGGACAGGGACGCAAGAGACCCAGTACTTC
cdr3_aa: CASSGGTGTQETQYF

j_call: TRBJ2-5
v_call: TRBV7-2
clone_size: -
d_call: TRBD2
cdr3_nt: TGTGCCAGCAGCCAAGGGACTATTATCTGGGAGACCCAGTACTTC
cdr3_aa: CASSQGTIIWETQYF

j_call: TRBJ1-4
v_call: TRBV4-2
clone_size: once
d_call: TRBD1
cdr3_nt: TGTGCCAGCAGCCAAGAATGGACAGGCCCTTTTGCAACTAATGAAAAACTGTTTTTT
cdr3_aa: CASSQEWTGPFATNEKLFF

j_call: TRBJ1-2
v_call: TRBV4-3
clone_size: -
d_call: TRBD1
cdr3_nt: TGCGCCAGCAGCCAAGATCGCACAGGGGTCGGCTACACCTTC
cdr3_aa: CASSQDRTGVGYTF

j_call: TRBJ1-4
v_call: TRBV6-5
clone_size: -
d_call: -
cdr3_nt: TGTGCCAGCAGTTACGGGGGTGAGGAAAAACTGTTTTTT
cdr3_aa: CASSYGGEEKLFF